This TCR beta chain was observed in a study of T cell repertoires in cytomegalovirus infection. Study context: CMV epitopes, recently identified HLA-C-restricted and well-studied HLA-B-restricted, were used. Public TCR beta signatures were indicative of both CMV infection and a matching HLA type.

Points from the study as a whole: Cumulative frequency (of public TCR beta family members) identified carriers of CMV plus the relevant HLA. CMV-specific HLA-C-restricted TCR beta clonotypes dominated the ex vivo response.

TCRdb redid the calling of the reads with MiXCR, one entry per CDR3 protein. The data contain a few hundred thousand distinct CDR3 sequences, roughly a fifth of them singletons. Regarding this clonotype: Its specificity is unknown.

Germline V CDR1 and CDR2: LNHDA, SQIVND (reference sequence). The CDR3 is 13 amino acids. Trimming removed 0 bases at V and 4 bases at J, with 6 bases between. The receptor was isolated from a human donor in good health (CMV status not recorded). Some clones in this sample may be carry-over from other donors' samples. Sample: cultured PBMCs, taken from culture after CMV antigen stimulation. The chain recombines TRBV19 with TRBJ2-5; TRBD2 might be the D (5 bases). This CDR3 is CASSIEAGETQYF. CDR3 nucleotides: TGTGCCAGTAGTATAGAGGCGGGAGAGACCCAGTACTTC.